The next 6 T cell receptor beta chains were all read from a single sample in a study of neurological immune-mediated disorders. TCRdb recomputed calls from the 5' RACE reads with MiXCR, one row per CDR3 protein. Of under 90,000 distinct CDR3 sequences listed, around 9.9% are singletons. Sequenced: PBMCs. These receptors were collected from a man in his fifties in good health.

This clonotype was counted at least ten times. The J gene is TRBJ2-7, the V gene TRBV5-1, with D tentatively TRBD2 (6 bases). This CDR3 spans 15 amino acids. Trimming removed 0 bases from V and 2 bases from J, with 12 bases in between. Per germline, CDR1 SGHRS and CDR2 YFSETQ. CDR3 sequence (DNA): TGCGCCAGCAGCTTGGAATGGGCGGGACCCTACGAGCAGTACTTC. This encodes CASSLEWAGPYEQYF.

The table lists this clonotype with many counts. V is TRBV7-8 and J is TRBJ1-2; no firm D call. The germline gives CDR1 SGHVS, CDR2 FQNEAQ. This CDR3 is built from 13 residues. Trimming took off 1 base at V and 4 bases at J, with 7 bases between the two ends. CDR3 in amino acids: CASSLGQSYGYTF. CDR3 DNA: TGTGCCAGCAGCTTAGGGCAGTCCTATGGCTACACCTTC.

The sample holds a few counts of this clonotype. This clone may be a read error of a much larger clone one base away. This chain links TRBV9 with TRBJ2-3; D is perhaps TRBD1 or TRBD2 (5 bases each). The germline V gene has CDR1 SGDLS and CDR2 YYNGEE. Trimming stripped 0 bases from V and 2 bases from J, with 10 bases between. The CDR3 totals 15 residues. The CDR3 bases are TGTGCCAGCAGCGTAGGGCAGGGAGTCACAGATACGCAGTATTTT. It is translated as CASSVGQGVTDTQYF.

This clonotype was counted at least ten times. V is TRBV4-1 and J is TRBJ2-1; D might be TRBD1 or TRBD2, each matching 5 bases. Germline V gene data show CDR1 as MGHRA and CDR2 as YSYEKL. This CDR3 has 14 residues. V lost 2 bases and J lost 9, with 14 bases in between. DNA of the CDR3: TGCGCCAGCAGCCAACCCGGGACCACGGCTGAGCAGTTCTTC. Its translation is CASSQPGTTAEQFF.

This clonotype was seen ten or more times. V usage is TRBV6-6 and J usage is TRBJ2-1, with TRBD2 matching over 7 bases. This CDR3 spans 14 amino acids. V trimming: 7 bases; J trimming: 7 bases; junction bases outside the gene matches: 10. Germline V CDR1 and CDR2: MNHNY, SVGAGI (reference sequence). The CDR3 DNA sequence: TGTGCCAGCACCAGACTAGCCCTCGGGAATGAGCAGTTCTTC. Translation: CASTRLALGNEQFF.

This clonotype was picked up many times. The V gene is TRBV28, the J gene TRBJ2-6; TRBD2 might be the D (5 bases). Germline CDR1 MDHEN, CDR2 SYDVKM. Trimming left V 0 bases short and J 1 base short, with 13 bases between. The CDR3 sequence is 18 residues long. CDR3: CASSLWTSGISGANVLTF. CDR3 coding DNA: TGTGCCAGCAGTTTATGGACGTCGGGGATTTCTGGGGCCAACGTCCTGACTTTC.